This paragraph reports one TCR beta chain. The antigen it recognizes is unknown. An end of the junction does not agree with germline; a read error may underlie this. The same CDR3 also results from other DNA sequences found in this sample. The library was prepared using the immunoSEQ multiplex PCR assay. The multiplex PCR relied on a mix of 60 forward primers for TCR Vbeta segments and 13 reverse primers for TCR Jbeta segments. The CDR3 region of rearranged TCR beta genes was amplified from genomic DNA with a multiplex PCR assay. Amplified TCR beta libraries were sequenced as 87-base-pair reads on the Illumina HiSeq System. On the authors' methods: A later analysis counted some 80 million unique TCR beta chains across the approximately 700 repertoires, and 10 million to 11 million of these chains were shared by at least two donors. Raw reads were error-corrected and collapsed into unique sequences with a nearest-neighbor algorithm that merged closely related sequences to remove PCR and sequencing errors. V, D and J gene segments were assigned by aligning CDR3 sequences to IMGT reference sequences. For a sequence to be retained, at least a six-nucleotide match to both a V gene segment and a J gene segment was required. Rearrangements were called productive when the CDR3 lacked stop codons and stayed in frame with V and J; all others were non-productive. Following IMGT convention, CDR3 was defined as the stretch from the second conserved V-encoded cysteine to the conserved J-encoded phenylalanine. In an earlier analysis of 550 to 650 of the donors, sequences lacking an unambiguous match to a single V gene segment were excluded. In an earlier analysis of approximately 610 of the donors, V segments were called functional above 56.7% productive rearrangements and were called segregating when the between-donor standard deviation exceeded 5%. A statistical classification framework was developed to diagnose cytomegalovirus status using the catalog of TCR beta chain sequences. In a later analysis, TCR nucleotide sequences were compared against IMGT/GENE-DB human TR gene sequences so that V and J genes could be assigned. The TCRdist pipeline was used in a later analysis to assign CDR3 sequences and most-parsimonious VDJ recombination scenarios. In a later analysis, each TCR beta chain was defined by its CDR3 amino acid sequence together with its V-gene family, and reads lacking a unique V-gene family were excluded. In a later analysis, approximately 640 highly shared, low-generation-probability nucleotide sequences were removed to address suspected cross-contamination and a sequencing artifact. For each public chain, a later analysis derived a clonal expansion index from normalized ranks of inferred template counts within each repertoire. A later analysis computed generation probabilities with a VDJ recombination model fitted to out-of-frame rearrangements, and checked the results against IGoR. In a later analysis, hypergeometric tests were used to score TCR-TCR, TCR-HLA and TCR-CMV co-occurrence, with a repertoire-size bias correction applied to TCR pairs. False discovery rates were estimated in a later analysis by permuting HLA or CMV assignments 20 times. A later analysis grouped co-occurring TCRs with DBSCAN, adding TCRdist sequence similarity when clustering within HLA-allele-positive subsets. For co-occurrence clustering, repertoires with fewer than 30,000 or more than 120,000 public chains were excluded, along with several repertoires with anomalous nucleotide sharing. TCRdb provides this immuneACCESS table in a form limited to in-frame rearrangements. Some clones are lacking; in checked studies, under half of them reflect an unresolved V gene, and why the rest are absent is not known. The V and J calls and clone size come from that table; D and trimming were worked out from the DNA. For this sample the table gives about 120,000 clones, of which about 60% were detected only once. The top ten clonotypes cover 10% of the sample.

The cohort comprised some 730 healthy bone marrow donors. At the time of sampling, all cohort members were nominally healthy, though unrecorded immune exposures were likely present. The donor tested CMV seropositive and was one of the 289 seropositive cohort members. A peripheral blood sample was collected from each donor, and TCR beta sequencing was performed on peripheral blood mononuclear cells. Genomic DNA extraction from the blood cell samples was performed with the Qiagen DNeasy Blood Extraction Kit. The record originates from a study of cytomegalovirus exposure and HLA in healthy donors (TCRdb year 2017). Concerning the study at large: An earlier analysis of approximately 640 of the donors reported approximately 290 Gb of sequence data and about 100 million unique TCR beta sequences from around 200 million T cells. An early release that covered about 640 HLA-typed donors contained approximately 300 gigabases of sequencing data and 65 million to 100 million unique TCR sequences. Of the approximately 400 genotyped donors, approximately 82% fell in the genetic ancestry cluster associated with self-reported Caucasian donors. The study aimed to test whether cataloging public T cell receptors could reveal signatures of past pathogen exposure. The study used immunosequencing to profile the T cell repertoires of 666 subjects and linked those repertoires to cytomegalovirus serostatus. Besides the first cohort of 666 subjects, a separate validation cohort made up of over 100 different subjects was used. The study combined high-throughput TCR immunosequencing, statistical association of individual TCRs with disease status, and machine learning to predict cytomegalovirus infection status. In a later analysis, previously published TCR beta repertoires from 550 to 750 donors were re-analyzed and high-resolution HLA genotyping was added so that TCR occurrence patterns could be studied. In the later analysis, no new phenotypic data were used to find candidate immune exposures; instead, reliance was placed on TCR beta sequences and their occurrence across donors. In an earlier analysis of roughly 580 of the donors, high-throughput TCR beta sequencing was used to judge whether each TCR beta V gene segment behaved as functional or pseudogenic. Donor age, sex, ethnicity and CMV serostatus were compiled alongside the repertoire data. A later genetic analysis used genome-wide SNP genotypes for about three fifths of the 666 donors, treating that subset as a discovery cohort. All discovery cohort repertoires had been generated on a single sequencing platform. HLA typing included class I and class II loci at four-digit resolution. The number of donors typed differed by locus, with roughly 620-630 for A, B, C, DRB1 and DQB1, around 560 for DQA1, approximately 580 for DPA1, and 450 to 480 for DPB1. Four or five DR-DQ haplotypes were handled as single units for association and clustering because linkage in the cohort was strong. Among over 350 genotyped donors of the cohort, an average of approximately 250,000 unique TCR beta nucleotide sequences were sequenced per donor, roughly a sixth of them non-productive.

Paper-wide results and their limitations: Compared with the approximately 600-donor mean, donors in an Asian-associated ancestry cluster had fewer N-insertions in productive TCRs, according to a later genetic analysis. In an earlier analysis of a few hundred of the donors, most TCR beta V segments were observed in productive rearrangements about 87% or about 30% of the time, broadly matching IMGT annotations. A further reported finding was that TCR beta sequences accurately predicted the HLA-A and HLA-B alleles for most subjects in the first cohort. At a false discovery rate of 0.05, a later analysis linked about 16,000 TCR beta sequences to specific HLA alleles. When HLA alleles, especially DR and DQ, strongly co-occurred, TCR associations were difficult to assign to individual alleles. HLA typing was unavailable for some donors at each locus, so association tests used only the typed subset. The presence/absence analyses assumed that sequencing depth was roughly uniform across donors, and that assumption may not be true. In the study, about 150 TCR beta chains were listed as associated with cytomegalovirus. A group of highly shared sequence variants was considered likely to be a technical artifact of the sequencing pipeline. Linkage disequilibrium might explain the correlated functional status among segregating V segments, but an unknown experimental factor could not be excluded. Some IMGT-functional V segments, including TRBV6-2 and TRBV6-3, could not be told apart with the 87-base-pair reads, so those segments were excluded. Compared with equally common non-associated chains, HLA-associated TCR beta chains in a later analysis were more clonally expanded and had lower generation probabilities. Immune exposure information for the cohort was limited to CMV serostatus. According to a later analysis, parvovirus B19, influenza, CMV and Epstein-Barr virus appeared linked to several top co-occurrence clusters. In this cohort, only TCR beta chains were sequenced, and detectable features were limited by the absence of alpha or paired-chain data. The earlier analysis of almost 600 of the donors excluded roughly 17 rarely observed V segments, including chromosome 9 orphons, because counts were too low. According to the authors, the approach could potentially be generalized to other disease states and immunological phenotypes. Most TCR sequences were seen in very few donors, while some public TCRs were found in many individuals. According to a later analysis, most CMV-associated TCR beta chains appeared to be HLA-restricted, and the HLA associations seemed to be driven largely by CMV exposure. A later analysis found that TCR association rates varied across HLA loci, with DRB1 alleles showing the most associated TCRs and HLA-C alleles the fewest. In vitro tests confirmed that a few of the cytomegalovirus-associated TCR beta chains recognize cytomegalovirus antigens. An association between a missense DCLRE1C variant and V-gene and J-gene trimming of TCR beta chains was found in a later genetic analysis and replicated in an independent cohort. Cytomegalovirus status was reported to be diagnosed by the classifier with high specificity and sensitivity in both the original and validation cohorts.

The CDR3 covers 16 residues, taking in both the cysteine and the phenylalanine. Only the CDR3 region is kept as DNA, spanning 48 bases read in frame from base 1. As encoded in the germline V gene (reference sequence), CDR1 is WNHNN while CDR2 is SYGVQD. What was sequenced was PBMCs. The origin of this receptor is a man aged 40-49 years in good health and CMV-seropositive. The V and J genes are TRBV10-1 and TRBJ1-2, with a tentative D gene TRBD1 over 5 matching bases. The DNA sequence is given as TGTGCCAGCAAACCCCGGGACCGGGAGTTTTCCGATGGCTACACCTTC. Its translation is CASKPRDREFSDGYTF.